This T cell receptor (beta chain) was identified during a study of neoadjuvant anti-PD-1 for oral cavity cancer. V lost 1 base and J 7 bases, leaving 14 bases between the germline ends. CDR3 size: 15 residues. Germline CDR1 is SGHVS and CDR2 is FNYEAQ. Profiling relied on immunoSEQ multiplex PCR, and the TCRdb table lists in-frame clones only, not all of them. This sample yields approximately 32,000 clones, of which approximately 90% are seen a single time; about 3.7% belongs to the top ten. The sequence came from a person aged 40 to 85 with oral cavity squamous cell carcinoma. Sequencing used PBMCs, obtained before nivolumab (anti-PD-1) treatment. The V and J genes are TRBV7-6 and TRBJ2-1; D might be TRBD1 (6 bases). CDR3 region: CASSLVQGIKNEQFF. CDR3 bases: TGTGCCAGCAGCTTAGTGCAGGGGATAAAAAATGAGCAGTTCTTC.